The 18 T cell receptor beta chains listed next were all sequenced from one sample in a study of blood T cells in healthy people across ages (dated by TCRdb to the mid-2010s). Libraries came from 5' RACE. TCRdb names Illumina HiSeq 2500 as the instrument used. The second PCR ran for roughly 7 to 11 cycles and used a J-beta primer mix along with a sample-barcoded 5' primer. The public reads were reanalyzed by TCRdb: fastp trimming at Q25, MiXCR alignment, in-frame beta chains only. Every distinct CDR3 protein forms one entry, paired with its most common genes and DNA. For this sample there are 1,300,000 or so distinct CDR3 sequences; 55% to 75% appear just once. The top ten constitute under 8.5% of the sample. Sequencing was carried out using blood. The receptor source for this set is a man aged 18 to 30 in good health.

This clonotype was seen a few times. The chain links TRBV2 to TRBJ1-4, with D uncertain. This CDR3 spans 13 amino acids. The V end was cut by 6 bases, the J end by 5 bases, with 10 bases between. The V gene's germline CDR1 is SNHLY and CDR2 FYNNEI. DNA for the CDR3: TGTGCCAGCAGAGGACCGGGCAATGAAAAACTGTTTTTT. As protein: CASRGPGNEKLFF.

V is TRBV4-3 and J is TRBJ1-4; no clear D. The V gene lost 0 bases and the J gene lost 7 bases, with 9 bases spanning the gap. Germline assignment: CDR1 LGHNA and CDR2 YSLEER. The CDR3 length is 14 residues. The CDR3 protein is CASSQDGETEKLFF. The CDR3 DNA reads TGCGCCAGCAGCCAAGATGGGGAAACTGAAAAACTGTTTTTT.

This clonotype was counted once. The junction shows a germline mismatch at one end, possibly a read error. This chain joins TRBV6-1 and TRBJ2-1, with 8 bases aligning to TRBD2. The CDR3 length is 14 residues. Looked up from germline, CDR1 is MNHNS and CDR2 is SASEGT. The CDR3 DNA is TGTACCAGCAGTAAAGCGGGAGAATACAATGAGCAGTTCTTC. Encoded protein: CTSSKAGEYNEQFF.

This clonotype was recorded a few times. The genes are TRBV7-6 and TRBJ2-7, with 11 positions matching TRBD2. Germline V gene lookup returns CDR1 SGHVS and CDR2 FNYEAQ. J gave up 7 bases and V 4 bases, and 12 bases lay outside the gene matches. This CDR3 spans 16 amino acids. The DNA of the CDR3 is TGTGCCAGCAGCTATGGACTAGCGGGTACATCAGGGGAGCAGTACTTC. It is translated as CASSYGLAGTSGEQYF. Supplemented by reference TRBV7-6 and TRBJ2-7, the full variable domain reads GAGVSQSPRYKVTKRGQDVALRCDPISGHVSLYWYRQALGQGPEFLTYFNYEAQQDKSGLPNDRFSAERPEGSISTLTIQRTEQRDSAMYRCASSYGLAGTSGEQYFGPGTRLTVT.

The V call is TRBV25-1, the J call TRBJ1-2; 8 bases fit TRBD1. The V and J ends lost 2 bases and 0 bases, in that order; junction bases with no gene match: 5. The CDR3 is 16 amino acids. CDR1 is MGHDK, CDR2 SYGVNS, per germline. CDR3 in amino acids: CASSELGRGPNYGYTF. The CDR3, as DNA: TGTGCCAGCAGTGAACTGGGCAGGGGGCCTAACTATGGCTACACCTTC.

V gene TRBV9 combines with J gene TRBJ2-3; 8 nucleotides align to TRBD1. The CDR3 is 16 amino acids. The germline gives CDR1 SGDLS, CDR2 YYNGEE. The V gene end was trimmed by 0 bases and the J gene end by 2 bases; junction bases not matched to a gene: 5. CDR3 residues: CASSVGAGGPTDTQYF. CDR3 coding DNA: TGTGCCAGCAGCGTAGGGGCAGGGGGCCCCACAGATACGCAGTATTTT.

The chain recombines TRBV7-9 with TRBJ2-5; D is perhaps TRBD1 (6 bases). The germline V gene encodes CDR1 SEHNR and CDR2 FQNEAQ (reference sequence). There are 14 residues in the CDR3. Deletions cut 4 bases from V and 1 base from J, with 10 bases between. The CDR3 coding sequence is TGTGCCAGCAGCTCCCGGACAGTCCAAGAGACCCAGTACTTC. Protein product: CASSSRTVQETQYF.

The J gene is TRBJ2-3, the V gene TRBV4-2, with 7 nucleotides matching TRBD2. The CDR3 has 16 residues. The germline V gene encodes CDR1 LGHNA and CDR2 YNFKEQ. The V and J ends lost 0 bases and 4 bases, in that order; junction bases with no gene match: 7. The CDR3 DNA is TGTGCCAGCAGCCAAGAAGTCGCTAGCGGATCAGATACGCAGTATTTT. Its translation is CASSQEVASGSDTQYF.

CDR3 amino acids: CSASGFISGANVLTF. The CDR3 coding sequence is TGCAGTGCCTCCGGGTTCATATCTGGGGCCAACGTCCTGACTTTC. This rearrangement joins TRBV20-1 to TRBJ2-6; no clear D. Germline V gene sequence: CDR1 DFQATT, CDR2 SNEGSKA (reference sequence). The CDR3 runs to 15 residues. The germline V and J ends were trimmed by 6 bases and 1 base, with 13 bases remaining between them.

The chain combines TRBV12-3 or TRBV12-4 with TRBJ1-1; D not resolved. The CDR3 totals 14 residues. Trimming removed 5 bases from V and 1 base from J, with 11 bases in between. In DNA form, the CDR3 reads TGTGCCAGCAGTCCATTCTCAGGGAACACTGAAGCTTTCTTT. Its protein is CASSPFSGNTEAFF.

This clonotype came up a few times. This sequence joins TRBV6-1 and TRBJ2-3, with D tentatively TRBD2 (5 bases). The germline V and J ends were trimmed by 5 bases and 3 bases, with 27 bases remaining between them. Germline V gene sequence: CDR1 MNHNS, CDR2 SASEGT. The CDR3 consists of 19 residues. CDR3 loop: CASSPGVLRTDGGTDTQYF. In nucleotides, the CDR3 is TGTGCCAGCAGTCCTGGGGTCCTTAGAACCGACGGCGGGACAGATACGCAGTATTTT.

Here the CDR3 reads CASSVDDQGGTYGYTF. The CDR3, as DNA: TGTGCCAGCAGCGTAGACGATCAGGGAGGAACCTATGGCTACACCTTC. The genes are TRBV7-9 and TRBJ1-2; D may be TRBD1 (5 bases). There are 16 residues in the CDR3. Deletions cut 5 bases from V and 4 bases from J, with 20 bases between. Germline CDR1 reads SEHNR; CDR2 reads FQNEAQ (reference sequence).

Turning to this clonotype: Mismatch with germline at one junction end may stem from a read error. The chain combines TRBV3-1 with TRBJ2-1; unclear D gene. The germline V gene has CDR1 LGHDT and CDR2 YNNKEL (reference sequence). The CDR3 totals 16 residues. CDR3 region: CASSQIPYGAYKEQFF. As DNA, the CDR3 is TGTGCCAGCAGCCAAATCCCATACGGCGCCTACAAGGAGCAGTTCTTC.

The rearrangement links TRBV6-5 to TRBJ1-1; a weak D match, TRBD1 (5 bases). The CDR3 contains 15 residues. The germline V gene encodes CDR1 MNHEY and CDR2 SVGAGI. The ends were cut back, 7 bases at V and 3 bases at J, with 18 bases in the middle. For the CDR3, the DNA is TGTGCCAGCACCTACGGGAGGGCGGGGGACACTGAAGCTTTCTTT. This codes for CASTYGRAGDTEAFF.

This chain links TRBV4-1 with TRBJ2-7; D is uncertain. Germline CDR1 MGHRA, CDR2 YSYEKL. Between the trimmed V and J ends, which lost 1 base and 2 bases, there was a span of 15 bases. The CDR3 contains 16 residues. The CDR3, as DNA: TGCGCCAGCAGCCAAGTGTGGGCAGGCATTACCTACGAGCAGTACTTC. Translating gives CASSQVWAGITYEQYF.

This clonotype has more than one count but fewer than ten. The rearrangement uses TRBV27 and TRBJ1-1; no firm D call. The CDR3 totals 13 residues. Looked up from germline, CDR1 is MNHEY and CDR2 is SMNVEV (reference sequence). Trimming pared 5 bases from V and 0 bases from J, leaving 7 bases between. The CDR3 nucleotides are TGTGCCAGCAGTGAAACTATGAACACTGAAGCTTTCTTT. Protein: CASSETMNTEAFF.

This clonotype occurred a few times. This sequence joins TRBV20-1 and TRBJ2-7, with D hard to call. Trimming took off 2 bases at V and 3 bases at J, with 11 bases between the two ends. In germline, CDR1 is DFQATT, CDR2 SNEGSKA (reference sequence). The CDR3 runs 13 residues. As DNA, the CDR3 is TGCAGTGCTAGAAGGACCGGGTTCTACGAGCAGTACTTC. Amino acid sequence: CSARRTGFYEQYF.

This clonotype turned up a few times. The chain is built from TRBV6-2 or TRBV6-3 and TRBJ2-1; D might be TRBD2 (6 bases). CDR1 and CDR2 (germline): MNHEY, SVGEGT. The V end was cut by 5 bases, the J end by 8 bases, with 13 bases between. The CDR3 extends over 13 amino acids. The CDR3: CASSRDWGDEQFF. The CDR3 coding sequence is TGTGCCAGCAGTCGGGACTGGGGGGATGAGCAGTTCTTC.